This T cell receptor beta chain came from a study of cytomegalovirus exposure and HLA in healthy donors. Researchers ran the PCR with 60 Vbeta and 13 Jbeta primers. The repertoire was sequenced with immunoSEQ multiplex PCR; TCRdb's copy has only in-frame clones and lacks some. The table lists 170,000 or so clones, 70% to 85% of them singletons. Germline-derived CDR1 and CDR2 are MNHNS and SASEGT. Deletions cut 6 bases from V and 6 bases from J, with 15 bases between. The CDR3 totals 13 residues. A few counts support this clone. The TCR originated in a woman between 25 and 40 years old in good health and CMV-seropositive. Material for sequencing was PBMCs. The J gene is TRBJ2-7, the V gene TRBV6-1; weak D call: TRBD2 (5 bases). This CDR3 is CASSPVGESEQYF. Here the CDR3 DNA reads TGTGCCAGCAGCCCCGTGGGAGAGAGCGAGCAGTACTTC.